This TCR beta chain was profiled in a study of T-cell reconstitution after alpha-beta-depleted transplantation in children. Findings of the study overall: Elevated TCRbeta diversity at day 60 was traced, in some patients, to surviving recipient T cells and thymic progenitors. After one year, T-cell counts and TCRbeta diversity mostly came from new T cells. Reportedly, roughly two months post-transplant, alpha-beta T cells arose from several hundred expanded graft clones.

In germline, CDR1 is SEHNR, CDR2 FQNEAQ (reference sequence). This CDR3 contains 15 residues. Trimming left V 5 bases short and J 5 bases short, with 13 bases between. Library preparation (for TCRbeta) was performed with unique molecular identifiers. TCRdb analysed the PCR reads with MiXCR anew, one entry per CDR3 protein. Of 15,000 or so distinct CDR3 sequences in the sample, around 5% were seen once. This clonotype was seen repeatedly, ten times or more. What it binds is unknown. The sequenced sample was PBMCs, obtained before TCRalphabeta/CD19-depleted stem cell transplant. The receptor's source is a boy aged 10-17 years with acute lymphoblastic leukemia, due to receive a stem cell transplant. The genes are TRBV7-9 and TRBJ1-6, with D uncertain. CDR3 sequence reads: CASSGRRNNNSPLHF. DNA for the CDR3: TGTGCCAGCAGCGGACGGAGAAATAATAATTCACCCCTCCACTTT.